This note documents a single T cell receptor beta chain sequence. These data come from a study of T cell changes during pregnancy in multiple sclerosis. Here immunoSEQ multiplex PCR was the method, and the copy in TCRdb shows in-frame clones only, minus some. The sample comprises some 45,000 clones, around 90% of which are singletons, and approximately 1% rests with the top ten. CDR1 is SNHLY, CDR2 FYNNEI, per germline. The germline V and J ends were trimmed by 2 bases and 7 bases, with 20 bases remaining between them. CDR3 length equals 17 residues. The specimen comprised CD4+ T cells from peripheral blood mononuclear cells, sampled after pregnancy. This receptor was identified in a female donor with multiple sclerosis, enrolled in a pregnancy study. V usage is TRBV2 and J usage is TRBJ1-4; perhaps TRBD1 as D (6 bases). Here the CDR3 DNA reads TGTGCCAGCAGTGAAAGAAGGGGGAAACAGGTCTTTGAAAAACTGTTTTTT. Amino acids: CASSERRGKQVFEKLFF. The whole variable domain, filled in from reference TRBV2 and TRBJ1-4, reads EPEVTQTPSHQVTQMGQEVILRCVPISNHLYFYWYRQILGQKVEFLVSFYNNEISEKSEIFDDQFSVERPDGSNFTLKIRSTKLEDSAMYFCASSERRGKQVFEKLFFGSGTQLSVL.